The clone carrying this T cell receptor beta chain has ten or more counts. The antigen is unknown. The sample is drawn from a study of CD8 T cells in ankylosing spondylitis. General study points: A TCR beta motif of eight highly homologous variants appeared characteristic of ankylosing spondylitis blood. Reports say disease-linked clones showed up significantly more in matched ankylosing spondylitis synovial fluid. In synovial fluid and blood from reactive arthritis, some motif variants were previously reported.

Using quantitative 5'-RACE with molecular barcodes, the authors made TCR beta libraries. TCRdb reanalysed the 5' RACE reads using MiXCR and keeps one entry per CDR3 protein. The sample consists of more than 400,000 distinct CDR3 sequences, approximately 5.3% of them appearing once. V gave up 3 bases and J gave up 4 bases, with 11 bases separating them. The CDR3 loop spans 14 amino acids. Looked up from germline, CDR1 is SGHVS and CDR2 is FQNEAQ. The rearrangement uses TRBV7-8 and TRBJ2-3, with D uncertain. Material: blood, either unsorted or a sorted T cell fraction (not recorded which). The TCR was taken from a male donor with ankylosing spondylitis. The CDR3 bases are TGTGCCAGCAGCTTCCGCCCAAGGGCAGATACGCAGTATTTT. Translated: CASSFRPRADTQYF.